The clone carrying this T cell receptor beta chain has just a few counts. Its antigen is unknown. Trimming removed 2 bases at V and 3 bases at J, with 19 bases between. Germline-derived CDR1 and CDR2 are MNHNS and SASEGT. This CDR3 is 17 amino acids long. This specimen belongs to a study of cytomegalovirus exposure and HLA in healthy donors. Notes on the study in general: HLA alleles showed associations with approximately 15,000 TCR beta sequences in a later analysis, at a 0.05 false discovery rate.

PCR employed 60 Vbeta and 13 Jbeta primers. TCRdb keeps only in-frame clones here, not all; method: immunoSEQ multiplex PCR. The data contain 100,000 or so clones, roughly 12% of them singletons. This sequence originates from a man aged 40-49 years in good health and CMV-seropositive. The chain joins TRBV6-1 to TRBJ1-1; D gene unclear. Sequencing input: PBMCs. CDR3 bases: TGTGCCAGCAGTGAACAGATGGGTTTAGCAGAGGACACTGAAGCTTTCTTT. Protein: CASSEQMGLAEDTEAFF.